This T cell receptor beta chain was sequenced during a study of cytomegalovirus exposure and HLA in healthy donors. With V trimmed by 4 bases and J by 4 bases, 3 bases remained unmatched. Germline values: CDR1 SGHRS, CDR2 YFSETQ. This CDR3 is 14 amino acids long. Primers: 60 Vbeta forward and 13 Jbeta reverse. Assay used: immunoSEQ multiplex PCR; TCRdb lists only in-frame clones, some missing. Among some 93,000 clones, under 90% were seen once, and the ten largest hold around 3.8%. Study observations and caveats: Later on, a genetic analysis was performed. It linked a missense variant in DCLRE1C with V- and J-gene trimming of TCR beta.

Comments on this clone: Its cognate antigen is unknown.

J is TRBJ2-5 and V is TRBV5-1; 11 nucleotides line up with TRBD1. Sample: PBMCs. This sequence was found in a man aged 50-60 years in good health and CMV-seronegative. This CDR3 is CASSPGTGGETQYF. The CDR3 DNA follows: TGCGCCAGCAGCCCCGGGACAGGGGGAGAGACCCAGTACTTC. Based on the CDR3 plus reference TRBV5-1 and TRBJ2-5, the full variable domain is KAGVTQTPRYLIKTRGQQVTLSCSPISGHRSVSWYQQTPGQGLQFLFEYFSETQRNKGNFPGRFSGRQFSNSRSEMNVSTLELGDSALYLCASSPGTGGETQYFGPGTRLLVL.